This is a list of T cell receptor beta chains from one sample in a study of neurological immune-mediated disorders. MiXCR, run by TCRdb on the 5' RACE reads, gives a single entry per CDR3 protein. The sample has 100,000 to 150,000 distinct CDR3 sequences, roughly 3.2% seen once. Source material: PBMCs. These receptors were obtained from a woman under 40 with multiple sclerosis. Both conserved end residues are part of each CDR3.

v_call	cdr3_aa
TRBV3-1	CASSQGSLAVSYEQYF
TRBV5-1	CASSSRPDVYEQFF
TRBV20-1	CSATSGRSNAYNEQFF
TRBV3-1	CASSQDLRGPRGEQFF
TRBV5-5	CASSLWDSDNEQFF
TRBV27	CASSTTSRGTGELFF
TRBV20-1	CSAGPGGNYGYTF
TRBV5-6	CASSRPESYEQYF
TRBV6-5	CASRGLSVAPNEQFF
TRBV20-1	CSASSRVSWYQETQYF
TRBV5-1	CASSLAEGSGFNEQFF
TRBV2	CASSESYGQDGYTF
TRBV20-1	CSARDSRDEQYF
TRBV7-8	CASSLGDSGPDTQYF
TRBV2	CASTGTGEETQYF
TRBV7-2	CASSLSSYEQYF
TRBV12-3/TRBV12-4	CASKTGGYGYTF
TRBV6-2/TRBV6-3	CASSYSRGRAHEQFF